The 23 T cell receptor beta chains below were found in one sample sequenced in a study of T-cell memory formation after mild COVID-19. Using its own MiXCR run on the 5' RACE reads, TCRdb lists one record per CDR3 protein. There are roughly 280,000 distinct CDR3 sequences in the sample; under 20% occur only once, and over 20% lies in the top ten. Specimen: PBMCs or a T cell subset sorted from them (not recorded which). Receptors originate from a man aged 18 to 35 who had mild COVID-19 (a few samples of this study predate the infection). Cell type and time point are not known.

The chain combines TRBV5-4 with TRBJ2-3; D could derive from TRBD1 or TRBD2 (5 bases each). Trimming cost V 4 bases and J 2 bases, with 17 bases left between them. This CDR3 comprises 16 residues. Germline assignment: CDR1 SGHNT and CDR2 YYREEE (reference sequence). The CDR3 DNA follows: TGTGCCAGCAGCCCTCCTCCGGGACGGGACACAGATACGCAGTATTTT. Amino acid sequence: CASSPPPGRDTDTQYF.

The sample holds many counts of this clonotype. The rearrangement links TRBV6-5 to TRBJ1-2; TRBD1 might be the D (6 bases). This CDR3 spans 13 amino acids. Germline V lookup: CDR1 MNHEY, CDR2 SVGAGI. Between the trimmed V and J ends, which lost 2 bases and 2 bases, there was a span of 6 bases. The CDR3 loop is CASSYGGNYGYTF. The CDR3 DNA reads as TGTGCCAGCAGTTACGGGGGCAACTATGGCTACACCTTC.

This CDR3 is CASSTGYQETQYF. The DNA for the CDR3 is TGTGCCAGCAGCACAGGGTACCAAGAGACCCAGTACTTC. V usage is TRBV11-1 and J usage is TRBJ2-5; weak D call: TRBD1 (6 bases). The V and J ends lost 5 bases and 0 bases respectively, with 7 bases between them. CDR1 and CDR2 from the germline V gene are SGHAT and FQDESV (reference sequence). The CDR3 runs to 13 residues.

The chain recombines TRBV20-1 with TRBJ2-2, with D possibly matching TRBD2 (7 bases). Trimming left V 5 bases short and J 6 bases short, with 22 bases between. CDR1 is DFQATT and CDR2 is SNEGSKA in the germline V gene (reference sequence). The CDR3 loop spans 16 amino acids. The CDR3 sequence: CSAYPAGIGGPGELFF. CDR3 sequence (DNA): TGCAGTGCTTACCCCGCCGGGATCGGGGGGCCCGGGGAGCTGTTTTTT.

This clonotype was seen a handful of times. This chain uses TRBV9 with TRBJ2-1; D is uncertain. This CDR3 comprises 14 residues. Trimming stripped 5 bases from V and 8 bases from J, with 17 bases between. The V gene's germline CDR1 is SGDLS and CDR2 YYNGEE. CDR3 coding DNA: TGTGCCAGCAGTAATAGTCATCTATCCCATGAGCAGTTCTTC. Protein product: CASSNSHLSHEQFF.

The sample holds a few counts of this clonotype. The chain employs TRBV5-1 and TRBJ1-4; possible D gene TRBD1, 6 bases. The germline gives CDR1 SGHRS, CDR2 YFSETQ. CDR3 length: 15 amino acids. V lost 4 bases and J lost 5, with 15 bases in between. The CDR3 nucleotides are TGCGCCAGCAGCCCGACTGGACAGCCGAATGAAAAACTGTTTTTT. It encodes CASSPTGQPNEKLFF.

V and J are TRBV7-3 and TRBJ1-5; D not resolved. Trimming stripped 2 bases from V and 8 bases from J, with 7 bases between. The germline CDR1 and CDR2 sequences are SGHTA and FQGTGA. The CDR3 has 12 amino acids. CDR3 sequence: CASSLRREPQHF. For the CDR3, the DNA is TGTGCCAGCAGCTTACGGCGAGAGCCCCAGCATTTT.

This clonotype turned up a few times. V and J are TRBV20-1 and TRBJ2-1, with D perhaps TRBD1 or TRBD2 (6 bases each). V was shortened by 6 bases and J by 8 bases, with 14 bases between the two germline ends. This CDR3 contains 12 residues. The V gene's germline CDR1 is DFQATT and CDR2 SNEGSKA (reference sequence). Written as DNA, the CDR3 is TGCAGTGCCAGACTGGGGGGCGATGAGCAGTTCTTC. It specifies CSARLGGDEQFF.

This clonotype has more than one count but fewer than ten. This chain joins TRBV10-3 and TRBJ1-5, with D unclear. Trimming removed 6 bases at V and 2 bases at J, with 14 bases between. CDR1 ENHRY and CDR2 SYGVKD come from the germline V gene. The CDR3 runs 15 residues. The DNA of the CDR3 is TGTGCCATCAGCCCACAGAGCATGGGCAATCAGCCCCAGCATTTT. Its protein is CAISPQSMGNQPQHF.

This clonotype has at least ten counts. The chain links TRBV7-2 to TRBJ1-4; no definite D call. This CDR3 contains 17 residues. Germline CDR1 and CDR2: SGHTA and FQGNSA. V shed 1 base and J shed 4 bases, with 16 bases lying between them. The CDR3 DNA reads TGTGCCAGCAGCTTAGAGGGCCGGGAAAGAAATAATGAAAAACTGTTTTTT. It is translated as CASSLEGRERNNEKLFF.

This clonotype has at least ten counts. V is TRBV5-1 and J is TRBJ2-1, with 13 bases identical to TRBD2. The CDR3 runs 15 residues. CDR1 and CDR2 from the germline V gene are SGHRS and YFSETQ. Trimming cost V 5 bases and J 4 bases; bases outside gene matches: 3. The chain's CDR3 is CASRRTSGGYNEQFF. The CDR3 bases are TGCGCCAGCAGGCGGACTAGCGGGGGATACAATGAGCAGTTCTTC.

This sequence joins TRBV4-1 and TRBJ2-7, with a weak D call TRBD2 (5 bases). V was shortened by 0 bases and J by 3 bases, with 9 bases between the two germline ends. The CDR3 runs to 14 residues. From germline, CDR1 is MGHRA and CDR2 YSYEKL. The CDR3 nucleotides are TGCGCCAGCAGCCAAGATGTAGCGTTCTACGAGCAGTACTTC. Residues: CASSQDVAFYEQYF.

The V call is TRBV20-1, the J call TRBJ2-5, with D possibly matching TRBD2 (5 bases). Germline CDR1 reads DFQATT; CDR2 reads SNEGSKA (reference sequence). The CDR3 extends over 14 amino acids. Trimming cost V 1 base and J 2 bases, with 11 bases left between them. For the CDR3, the DNA is TGCAGTGCTAGAGTATTAGCGACTCAAGAGACCCAGTACTTC. It encodes CSARVLATQETQYF.

This clonotype was seen many times. The J gene is TRBJ2-5, the V gene TRBV7-9; D uncertain. The ends were cut back, 0 bases at V and 4 bases at J, with 15 bases in the middle. This CDR3 has 16 amino acids. Germline V CDR1 and CDR2: SEHNR, FQNEAQ (reference sequence). The CDR3 coding sequence is TGTGCCAGCAGCTTAGCGGTAGGGCCCTATCGAGAGACCCAGTACTTC. This codes for CASSLAVGPYRETQYF.

The gene calls are TRBV6-2 or TRBV6-3 and TRBJ2-7; weak D call: TRBD1 (6 bases). V was pared by 4 bases and J by 2 bases, with 9 bases between. The CDR3 runs to 13 residues. The germline V gene encodes CDR1 MNHEY and CDR2 SVGEGT. CDR3 DNA: TGTGCCAGCAGTTTCGGACAGCCCTACGAGCAGTACGTC. Translation gives CASSFGQPYEQYV.

This clonotype has a handful of counts. This chain links TRBV11-2 with TRBJ2-3, with TRBD2 identical over 10 bases. Losses at the gene ends were 3 bases for V and 5 bases for J; bases not matched to a gene: 11. Germline V gene data show CDR1 as SGHAT and CDR2 as FQNNGV. The CDR3 loop spans 17 amino acids. As DNA, the CDR3 is TGTGCCAGCAGCTTTGGGATCCTAGCGGGGGCTGGAGATACGCAGTATTTT. Its protein product is CASSFGILAGAGDTQYF. The complete variable domain, with remaining parts taken from reference TRBV11-2 and TRBJ2-3, reads EAGVAQSPRYKIIEKRQSVAFWCNPISGHATLYWYQQILGQGPKLLIQFQNNGVVDDSQLPKDRFSAERLKGVDSTLKIQPAKLEDSAVYLCASSFGILAGAGDTQYFGPGTRLTVL.

This clonotype was seen once. V gene TRBV4-1 combines with J gene TRBJ2-7; TRBD2 might be the D (5 bases). Germline loops: CDR1 MGHRA, CDR2 YSYEKL. This CDR3 spans 15 amino acids. Trimming took 1 base from V and 5 from J, leaving 15 bases between them. CDR3 sequence: CASSQASSFGDEQYF. CDR3 sequence (DNA): TGCGCCAGCAGCCAAGCCTCTAGTTTCGGGGACGAGCAGTACTTC.

The sample holds many counts of this clonotype. V usage is TRBV15 and J usage is TRBJ1-2, with a weak D call TRBD1 (5 bases). The CDR3 extends over 15 amino acids. Deletions cut 0 bases from V and 7 bases from J, with 15 bases between. The germline V gene encodes CDR1 LNHNV and CDR2 YYDKDF (reference sequence). The CDR3 sequence is CATSRDLTGWSGYTF. The CDR3 DNA follows: TGTGCCACCAGCAGAGATTTAACAGGATGGAGTGGCTACACCTTC. The whole variable domain, filled in from reference TRBV15 and TRBJ1-2, reads DAMVIQNPRYQVTQFGKPVTLSCSQTLNHNVMYWYQQKSSQAPKLLFHYYDKDFNNEADTPDNFQSRRPNTSFCFLDIRSPGLGDTAMYLCATSRDLTGWSGYTFGSGTRLTVV.

This clonotype was counted at least ten times. This chain links TRBV10-3 with TRBJ2-2; D is undetermined. With 4 bases removed from V and 1 base from J, the gap between germline ends came to 7 bases. Per the germline V gene, CDR1 is ENHRY and CDR2 is SYGVKD. CDR3 length equals 14 residues. The CDR3 region is CAISGLGNTGELFF. DNA for the CDR3: TGTGCCATCAGTGGCTTGGGGAACACCGGGGAGCTGTTTTTT.

This clonotype appeared a few times. V gene TRBV19 combines with J gene TRBJ1-5; 8 nucleotides match TRBD1. CDR1 and CDR2 (germline): LNHDA, SQIVND (reference sequence). The length of the CDR3 is 15 residues. With 6 bases clipped from V and 8 bases from J, the junction kept 12 bases outside the gene matches. The DNA for the CDR3 is TGTGCCAGTAGACCCGGGACAGGCGCTCCAGAGCCCCAGCATTTT. This codes for CASRPGTGAPEPQHF.

This clonotype was detected only a few times. CDR3 nucleotides: TGTGCCAGCATCCACCCCCCAGGGAACGAAAAACTGTTTTTT. This gives the protein CASIHPPGNEKLFF. V is TRBV5-6 and J is TRBJ1-4; TRBD1 is a possible D gene (5 bases). Germline V gives CDR1 SGHDT, CDR2 YYEEEE. The CDR3 sequence is 14 residues long. Trimming left V 6 bases short and J 8 bases short, with 17 bases between. The full variable domain, with the rest looked up from reference TRBV5-6 and TRBJ1-4, is DAGVTQSPTHLIKTRGQQVTLRCSPKSGHDTVSWYQQALGQGPQFIFQYYEEEERQRGNFPDRFSGHQFPNYSSELNVNALLLGDSALYLCASIHPPGNEKLFFGSGTQLSVL.

This clonotype was counted a few times. The V and J genes are TRBV4-1 and TRBJ2-7, with D perhaps being TRBD1 or TRBD2 (5 bases each). With 4 bases removed from V and 3 bases from J, the gap between germline ends came to 22 bases. The CDR3 runs to 17 residues. Germline V gives CDR1 MGHRA, CDR2 YSYEKL. The CDR3 here is CASSRVRGRGADYEQYF. The CDR3, as DNA: TGCGCCAGCAGCCGCGTGAGAGGCCGAGGGGCTGACTACGAGCAGTACTTC.

The rearrangement uses TRBV7-9 and TRBJ2-2; TRBD1 agrees at 8 bases. This CDR3 region has 14 residues. After removal of 3 bases from V and 5 bases from J, the junction contained 2 bases not matched to a gene. Per the germline V gene, CDR1 is SEHNR and CDR2 is FQNEAQ (reference sequence). CDR3 residues: CASSFRQGTGELFF. The CDR3 DNA is TGTGCCAGCAGCTTCCGACAGGGGACCGGGGAGCTGTTTTTT.